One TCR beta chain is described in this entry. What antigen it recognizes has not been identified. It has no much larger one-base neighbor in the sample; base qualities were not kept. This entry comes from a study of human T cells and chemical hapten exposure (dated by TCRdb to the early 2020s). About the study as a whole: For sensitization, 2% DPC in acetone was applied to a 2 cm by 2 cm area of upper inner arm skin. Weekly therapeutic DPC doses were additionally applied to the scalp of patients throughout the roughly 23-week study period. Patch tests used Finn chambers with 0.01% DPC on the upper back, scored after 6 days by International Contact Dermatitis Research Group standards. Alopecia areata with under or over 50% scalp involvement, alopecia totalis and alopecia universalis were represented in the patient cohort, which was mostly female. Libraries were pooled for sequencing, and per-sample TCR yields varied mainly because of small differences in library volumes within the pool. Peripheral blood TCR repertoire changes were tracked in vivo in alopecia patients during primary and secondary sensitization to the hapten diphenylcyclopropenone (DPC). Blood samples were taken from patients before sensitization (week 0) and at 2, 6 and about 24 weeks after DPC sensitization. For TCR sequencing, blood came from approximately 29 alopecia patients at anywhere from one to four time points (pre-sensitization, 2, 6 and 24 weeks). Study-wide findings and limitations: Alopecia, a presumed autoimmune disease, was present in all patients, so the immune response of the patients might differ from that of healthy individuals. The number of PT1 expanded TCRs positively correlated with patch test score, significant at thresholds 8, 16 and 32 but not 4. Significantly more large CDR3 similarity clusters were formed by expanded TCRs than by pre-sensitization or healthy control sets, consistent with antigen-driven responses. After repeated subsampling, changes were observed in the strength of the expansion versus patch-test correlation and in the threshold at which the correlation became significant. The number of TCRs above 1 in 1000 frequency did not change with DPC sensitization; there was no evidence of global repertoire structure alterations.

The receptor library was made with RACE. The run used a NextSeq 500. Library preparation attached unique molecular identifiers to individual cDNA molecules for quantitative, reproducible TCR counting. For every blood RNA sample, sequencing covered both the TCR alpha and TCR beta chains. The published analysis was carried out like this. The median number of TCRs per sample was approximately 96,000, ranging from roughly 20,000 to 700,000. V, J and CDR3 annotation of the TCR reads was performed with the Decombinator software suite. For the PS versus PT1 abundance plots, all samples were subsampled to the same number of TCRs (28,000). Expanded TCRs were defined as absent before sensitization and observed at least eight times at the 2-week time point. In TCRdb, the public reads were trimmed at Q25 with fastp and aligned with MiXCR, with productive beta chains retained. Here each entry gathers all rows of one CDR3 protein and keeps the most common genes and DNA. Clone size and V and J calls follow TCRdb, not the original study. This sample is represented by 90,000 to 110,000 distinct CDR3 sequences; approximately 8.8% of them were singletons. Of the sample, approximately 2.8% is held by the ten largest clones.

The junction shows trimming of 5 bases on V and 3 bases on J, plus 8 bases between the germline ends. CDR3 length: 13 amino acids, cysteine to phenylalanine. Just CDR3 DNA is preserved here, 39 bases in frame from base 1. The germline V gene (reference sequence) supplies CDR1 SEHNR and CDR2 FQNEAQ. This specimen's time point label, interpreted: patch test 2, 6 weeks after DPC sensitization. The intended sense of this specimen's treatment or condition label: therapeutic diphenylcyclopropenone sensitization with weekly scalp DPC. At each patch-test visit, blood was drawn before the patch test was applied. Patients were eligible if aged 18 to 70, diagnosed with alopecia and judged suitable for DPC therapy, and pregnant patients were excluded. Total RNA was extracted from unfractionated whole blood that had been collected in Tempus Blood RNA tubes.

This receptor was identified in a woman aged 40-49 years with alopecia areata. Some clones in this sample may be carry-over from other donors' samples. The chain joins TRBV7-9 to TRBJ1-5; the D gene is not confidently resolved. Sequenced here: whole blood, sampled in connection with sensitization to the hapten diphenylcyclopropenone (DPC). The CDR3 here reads CASSKGNNQPQHF. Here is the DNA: TGTGCCAGCAGCAAGGGAAACAATCAGCCCCAGCATTTT.